This entry features one T cell receptor (beta chain) sequence. Its cognate antigen is unknown. These data are taken from a study of immune evolution from preneoplasia to lung adenocarcinoma. Points from the study as a whole: Later-stage lesions seemingly showed higher T cell density and diversity than normal lung.

Patients had resection in Japan or China between the mid-2010s and the late 2010s. Profiling relied on immunoSEQ multiplex PCR, and the TCRdb table lists in-frame clones only, not all of them. The repertoire includes several thousand clones, around 80% of them detected once, and about 15% sits in the top ten. This TCR derives from a person aged 50-75 years with lung adenocarcinoma. What was sequenced was FFPE normal lung tissue adjacent to the tumor.

The CDR3 sequence is CASSWTGARGGYTF. In nucleotides, the CDR3 is TGTGCCAGCAGTTGGACAGGGGCTAGGGGTGGCTACACCTTC. The chain employs TRBV28 and TRBJ1-2; 9 nucleotides agree with TRBD1. The germline V gene encodes CDR1 MDHEN and CDR2 SYDVKM. The V segment lost 4 bases and the J segment 7 bases; nucleotides outside the gene matches: 7. The CDR3 is 14 residues long.